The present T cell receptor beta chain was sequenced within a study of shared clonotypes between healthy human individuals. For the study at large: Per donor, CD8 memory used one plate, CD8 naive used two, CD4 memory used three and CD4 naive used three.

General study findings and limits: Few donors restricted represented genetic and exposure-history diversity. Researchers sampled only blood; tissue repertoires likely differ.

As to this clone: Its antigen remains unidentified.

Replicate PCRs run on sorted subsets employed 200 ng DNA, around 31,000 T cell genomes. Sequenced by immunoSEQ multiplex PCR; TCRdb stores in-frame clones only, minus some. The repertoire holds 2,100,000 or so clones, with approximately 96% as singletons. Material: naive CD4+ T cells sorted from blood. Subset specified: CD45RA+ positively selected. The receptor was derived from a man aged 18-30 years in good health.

CDR3 in amino acids: CASSQDGLAATYEQYF. The CDR3 region has the DNA TGCGCCAGCAGCCAAGATGGGCTAGCGGCGACCTACGAGCAGTACTTC. The chain recombines TRBV4-3 with TRBJ2-7; 7 positions agree with TRBD2. The CDR3 contains 16 residues. The V and J ends lost 0 bases and 2 bases, in that order; junction bases with no gene match: 7. Germline V gene data show CDR1 as LGHNA and CDR2 as YSLEER.